This T cell receptor beta chain was captured by sequencing in a study (dated by TCRdb to the mid-2010s). With regard to the full study: Whether tumor-infiltrating Tregs in breast cancer are recruited from blood Tregs or converted in situ from other CD4+ T cell subsets was tested.

This clonotype is regarded as large (0.1 to 1%). This receptor's antigen is unknown. Within one base of it there is no much larger clone, and no base qualities were kept. Study-wide findings and limitations: Rather than covering whole repertoires, validation in the larger cohort was restricted to a single TCR beta V-J rearrangement. Tumor-infiltrating Treg TCR alpha and beta sequences overlapped most with tumor naive CD4+ T cells, then with blood naive CD4+ T cells. Tumor memory CD4+ T cell TCR gene usage clustered with blood and lymph node memory CD4+ cells and lymph node naive CD4+ cells. Across about two dozen patients, roughly 13% of tumor Treg TRBV12-4/TRBJ1-2 sequences were shared with naive CD4+ cells, compared with less than 2.3% shared with blood Tregs or memory cells.

The library was generated by multiplex PCR. Instrument on record: Ion Torrent PGM. In the roughly 23-patient analysis, TRBV12-4/TRBJ1-2 clonotypes were amplified using adaptor-ligated barcode primers. TRBV12-4/TRBJ1-2 amplicons from the approximately 25-patient cohort were sequenced on the Ion Personal Genome Machine system. In the source study's methods: For each of nine subset-tissue groups, sequencing data from the five patients were pooled, and the groups were then compared using unsupervised clustering of TCR gene usage. The Morisita-Horn index was used to calculate repertoire similarity, with shared sequences weighted by how much each contributed to each repertoire. TCRdb applied fastp at Q25 and MiXCR to the public reads, then kept only in-frame beta chains. Each CDR3 protein appears once, grouped with its most common genes and DNA. These V and J calls derive from TCRdb rather than the authors' analysis. A total of over 900 distinct CDR3 sequences appear in this sample, around 2.9% of them only once. The ten most abundant clones make up roughly 50% of the sample.

CD4+CD25+CD127-/low cells were isolated as Tregs. In a larger cohort of 20 or so breast cancer patients, a single TRBV12-4/TRBJ1-2 rearrangement was sequenced in tumor Tregs and in blood Treg, naive and memory CD4+ cells. Tumor tissue and lymph nodes from ipsilateral axillary dissection were perfused with PBS, minced and digested with collagenase I and hyaluronidase. A purity exceeding 90% was confirmed by FACS for the sorted cell populations. The CDR3 runs 13 amino acids, cysteine and phenylalanine included. CDR3 DNA only is kept here, 39 bases in frame from base 1. V loses 5 bases at its end and J loses 6 bases; junction bases beyond the gene matches: 6.

This TCR was sampled from a female donor with breast cancer. The chain employs TRBV12-3 or TRBV12-4 and TRBJ1-2; the central 7 bases match TRBD1. The sample consisted of tumor-infiltrating Tregs sorted from the breast tumor. The DNA is as follows: TGTGCCAGCAGTACTACAGGGGTCGATGGCTACACCTTC. It translates to CASSTTGVDGYTF.